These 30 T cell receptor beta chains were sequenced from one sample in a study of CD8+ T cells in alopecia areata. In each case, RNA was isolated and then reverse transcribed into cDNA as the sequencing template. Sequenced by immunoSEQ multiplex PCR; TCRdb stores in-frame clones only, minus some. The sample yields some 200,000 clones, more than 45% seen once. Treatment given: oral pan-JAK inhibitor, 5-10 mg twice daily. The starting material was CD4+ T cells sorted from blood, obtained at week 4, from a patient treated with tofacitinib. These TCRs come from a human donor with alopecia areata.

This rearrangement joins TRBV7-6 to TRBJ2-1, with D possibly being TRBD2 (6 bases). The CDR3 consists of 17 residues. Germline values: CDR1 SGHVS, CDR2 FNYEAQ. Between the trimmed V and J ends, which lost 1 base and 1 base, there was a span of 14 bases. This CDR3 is CASSLGAGTVSYNEQFF. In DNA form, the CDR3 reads TGTGCCAGCAGCTTAGGGGCCGGGACTGTTTCCTACAATGAGCAGTTCTTC.

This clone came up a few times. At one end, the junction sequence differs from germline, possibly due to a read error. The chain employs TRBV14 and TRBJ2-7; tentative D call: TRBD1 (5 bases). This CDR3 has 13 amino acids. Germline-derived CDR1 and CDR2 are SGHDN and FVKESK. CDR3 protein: CASNQGVDYEQYF. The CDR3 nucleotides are TGTGCCAGCAACCAAGGGGTGGACTACGAGCAGTACTTC.

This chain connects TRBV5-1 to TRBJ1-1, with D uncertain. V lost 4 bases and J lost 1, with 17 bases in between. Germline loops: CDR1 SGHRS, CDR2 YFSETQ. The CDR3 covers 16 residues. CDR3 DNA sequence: TGCGCCAGCAGCCTCTATACGTCCGGCGGGAACACTGAAGCTTTCTTT. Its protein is CASSLYTSGGNTEAFF.

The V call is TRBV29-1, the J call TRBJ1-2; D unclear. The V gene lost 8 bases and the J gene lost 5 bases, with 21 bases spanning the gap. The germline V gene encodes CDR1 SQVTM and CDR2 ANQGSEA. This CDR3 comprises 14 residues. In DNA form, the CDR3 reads TGCAGCATCTCCGTTAGGAGCTCGATATATGGCTACACCTTC. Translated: CSISVRSSIYGYTF.

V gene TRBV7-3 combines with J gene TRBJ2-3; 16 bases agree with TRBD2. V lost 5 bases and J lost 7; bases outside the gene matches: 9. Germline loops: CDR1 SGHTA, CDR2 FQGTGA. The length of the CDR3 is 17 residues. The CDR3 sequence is CASSLMGLAGGPNTQYF. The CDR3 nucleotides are TGTGCCAGCAGCCTCATGGGACTAGCGGGGGGGCCGAATACGCAGTATTTT.

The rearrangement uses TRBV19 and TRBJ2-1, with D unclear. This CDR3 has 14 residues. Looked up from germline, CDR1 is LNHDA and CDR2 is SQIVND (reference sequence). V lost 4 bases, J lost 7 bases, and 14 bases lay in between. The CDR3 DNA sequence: TGTGCCAGTAGTACCCCGATATCGGTGAATGAGCAGTTCTTC. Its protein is CASSTPISVNEQFF.

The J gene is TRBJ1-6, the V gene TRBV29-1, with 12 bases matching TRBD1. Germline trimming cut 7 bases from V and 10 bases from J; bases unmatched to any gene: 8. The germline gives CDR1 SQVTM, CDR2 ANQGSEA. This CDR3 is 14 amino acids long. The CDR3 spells CSARGQGAYSPLHF. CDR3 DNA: TGCAGCGCCCGGGGACAGGGGGCGTACTCACCCCTCCACTTT. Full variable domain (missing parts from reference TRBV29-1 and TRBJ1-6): SAVISQKPSRDICQRGTSLTIQCQVDSQVTMMFWYRQQPGQSLTLIATANQGSEATYESGFVIDKFPISRPNLTFSTLTVSNMSPEDSSIYLCSARGQGAYSPLHFGNGTRLTVT.

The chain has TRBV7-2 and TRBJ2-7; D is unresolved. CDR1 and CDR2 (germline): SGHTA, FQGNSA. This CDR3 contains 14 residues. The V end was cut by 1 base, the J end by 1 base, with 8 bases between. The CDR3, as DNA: TGTGCCAGCAGCTTAGGAGGACCGTCCTACGAGCAGTACTTC. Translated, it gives CASSLGGPSYEQYF.

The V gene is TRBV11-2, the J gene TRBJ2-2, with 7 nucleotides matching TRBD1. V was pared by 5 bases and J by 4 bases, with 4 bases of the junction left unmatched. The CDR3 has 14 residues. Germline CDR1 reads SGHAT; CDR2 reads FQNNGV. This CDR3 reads CASSRQGPTGELFF. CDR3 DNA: TGTGCCAGCAGCCGACAGGGACCCACCGGGGAGCTGTTTTTT.

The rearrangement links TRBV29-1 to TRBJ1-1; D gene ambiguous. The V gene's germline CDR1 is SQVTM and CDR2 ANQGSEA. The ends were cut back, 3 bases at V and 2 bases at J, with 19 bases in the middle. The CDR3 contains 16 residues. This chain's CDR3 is CSVEKTGSNVNTEAFF. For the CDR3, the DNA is TGCAGCGTTGAGAAGACCGGGAGCAATGTAAACACTGAAGCTTTCTTT.

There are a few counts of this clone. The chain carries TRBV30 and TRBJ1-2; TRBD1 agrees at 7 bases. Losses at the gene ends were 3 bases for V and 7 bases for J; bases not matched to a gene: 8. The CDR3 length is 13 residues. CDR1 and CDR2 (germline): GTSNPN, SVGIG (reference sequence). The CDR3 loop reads CAWSPDRSIGYTF. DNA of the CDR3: TGTGCCTGGAGCCCGGACAGGTCCATTGGCTACACCTTC.

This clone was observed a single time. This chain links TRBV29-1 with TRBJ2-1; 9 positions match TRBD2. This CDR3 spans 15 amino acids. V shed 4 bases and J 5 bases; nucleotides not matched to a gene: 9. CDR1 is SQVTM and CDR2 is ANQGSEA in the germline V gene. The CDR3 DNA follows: TGCAGCGTTGTGAGGGCTAGCGGGGTAAACAATGAGCAGTTCTTC. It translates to CSVVRASGVNNEQFF.

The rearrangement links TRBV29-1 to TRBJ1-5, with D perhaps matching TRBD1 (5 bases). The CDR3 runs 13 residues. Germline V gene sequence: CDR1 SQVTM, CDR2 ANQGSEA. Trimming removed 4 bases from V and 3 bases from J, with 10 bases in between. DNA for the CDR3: TGCAGCGTTGTCCCAGGGTTCAATCAGCCCCAGCATTTT. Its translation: CSVVPGFNQPQHF.

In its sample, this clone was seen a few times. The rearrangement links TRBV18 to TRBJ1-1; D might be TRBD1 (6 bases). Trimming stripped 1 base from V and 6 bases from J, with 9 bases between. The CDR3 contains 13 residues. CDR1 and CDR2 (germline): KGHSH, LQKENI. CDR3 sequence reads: CASSPRGRSEAFF. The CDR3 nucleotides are TGTGCCAGCTCACCACGGGGGCGGTCTGAAGCTTTCTTT. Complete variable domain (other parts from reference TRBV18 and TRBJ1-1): NAGVMQNPRHLVRRRGQEARLRCSPMKGHSHVYWYRQLPEEGLKFMVYLQKENIIDESGMPKERFSAEFPKEGPSILRIQQVVRGDSAAYFCASSPRGRSEAFFGQGTRLTVV.

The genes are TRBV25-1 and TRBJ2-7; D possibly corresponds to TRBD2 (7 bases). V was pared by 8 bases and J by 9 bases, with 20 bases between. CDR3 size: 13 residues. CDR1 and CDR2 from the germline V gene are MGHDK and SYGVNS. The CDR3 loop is CASAAHGGHMQYF. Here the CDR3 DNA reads TGTGCCAGCGCCGCCCACGGGGGGCATATGCAGTACTTC.

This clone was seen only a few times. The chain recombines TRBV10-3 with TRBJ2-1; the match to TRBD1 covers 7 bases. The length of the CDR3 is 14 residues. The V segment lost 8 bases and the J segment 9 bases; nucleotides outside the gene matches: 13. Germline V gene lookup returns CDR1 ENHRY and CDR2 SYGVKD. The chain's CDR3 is CAISFGQETGEQFF. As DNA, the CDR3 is TGTGCCATCTCTTTCGGACAGGAGACCGGTGAGCAGTTCTTC.

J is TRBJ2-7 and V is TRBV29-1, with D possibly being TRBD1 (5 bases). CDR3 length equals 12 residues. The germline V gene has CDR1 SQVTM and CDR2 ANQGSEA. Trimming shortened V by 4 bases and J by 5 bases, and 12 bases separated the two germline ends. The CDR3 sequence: CSVVARVHEQYF. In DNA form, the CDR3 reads TGCAGCGTTGTTGCCAGGGTGCACGAGCAGTACTTC.

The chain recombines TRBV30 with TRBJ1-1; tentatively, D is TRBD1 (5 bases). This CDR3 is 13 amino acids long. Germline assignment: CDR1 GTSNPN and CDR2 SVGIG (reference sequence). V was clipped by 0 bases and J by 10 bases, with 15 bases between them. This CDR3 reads CAWSVQRAGRAFF. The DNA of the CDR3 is TGTGCCTGGAGTGTACAGAGGGCAGGGCGAGCTTTCTTT.

CDR3 region: CASSLEGSVRYEQYF. Written as DNA, the CDR3 is TGCGCCAGCAGCTTGGAGGGGAGTGTCCGCTACGAGCAGTACTTC. The chain has TRBV5-1 and TRBJ2-7; tentatively, D is TRBD1 or TRBD2 (5 bases each). Trimming shortened V by 0 bases and J by 3 bases, and 13 bases separated the two germline ends. The CDR3 contains 15 residues. CDR1 and CDR2 (germline): SGHRS, YFSETQ.

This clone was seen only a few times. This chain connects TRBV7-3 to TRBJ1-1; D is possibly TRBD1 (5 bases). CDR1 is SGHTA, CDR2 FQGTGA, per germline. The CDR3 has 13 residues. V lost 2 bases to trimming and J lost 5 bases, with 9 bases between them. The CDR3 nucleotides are TGTGCCAGCAGCTTATTTGACAGTACTGAAGCTTTCTTT. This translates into CASSLFDSTEAFF. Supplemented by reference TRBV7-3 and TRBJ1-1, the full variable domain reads GAGVSQTPSNKVTEKGKYVELRCDPISGHTALYWYRQSLGQGPEFLIYFQGTGAADDSGLPNDRFFAVRPEGSVSTLKIQRTERGDSAVYLCASSLFDSTEAFFGQGTRLTVV.

Here the CDR3 DNA reads TGTGCCAGCAGTGACACCCTATACGAGCAGTACTTC. Its protein is CASSDTLYEQYF. V and J are TRBV25-1 and TRBJ2-7; no clear D. The ends were cut back, 3 bases at V and 4 bases at J, with 7 bases in the middle. The CDR3 covers 12 residues. Germline V gene lookup returns CDR1 MGHDK and CDR2 SYGVNS.

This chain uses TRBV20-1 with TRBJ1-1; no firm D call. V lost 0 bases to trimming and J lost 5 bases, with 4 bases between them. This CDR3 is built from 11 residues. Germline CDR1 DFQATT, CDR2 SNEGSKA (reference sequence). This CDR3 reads CSARDQTEAFF. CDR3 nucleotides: TGCAGTGCTAGAGACCAGACTGAAGCTTTCTTT.

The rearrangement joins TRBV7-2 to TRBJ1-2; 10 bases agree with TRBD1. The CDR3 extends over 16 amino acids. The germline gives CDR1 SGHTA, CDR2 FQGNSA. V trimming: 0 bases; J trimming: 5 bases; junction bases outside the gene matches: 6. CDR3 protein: CASSLAETGGRYGYTF. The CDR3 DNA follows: TGTGCCAGCAGCTTAGCCGAGACAGGGGGCAGATATGGCTACACCTTC.

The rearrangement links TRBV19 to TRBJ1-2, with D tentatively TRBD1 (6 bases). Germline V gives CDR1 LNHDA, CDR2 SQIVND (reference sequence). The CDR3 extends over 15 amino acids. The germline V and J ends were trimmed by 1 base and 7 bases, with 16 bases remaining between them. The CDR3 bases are TGTGCCAGTAGTATAGCTTTTGGACAGCAGCTTGGCTACACCTTC. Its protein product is CASSIAFGQQLGYTF.

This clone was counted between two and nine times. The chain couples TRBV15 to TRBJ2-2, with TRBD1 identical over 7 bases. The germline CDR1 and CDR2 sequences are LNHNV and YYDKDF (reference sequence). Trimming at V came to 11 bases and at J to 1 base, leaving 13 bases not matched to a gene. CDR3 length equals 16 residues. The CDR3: CASTAYRGVNTGELFF. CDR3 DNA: TGTGCCTCGACAGCTTACAGGGGCGTGAACACCGGGGAGCTGTTTTTT.

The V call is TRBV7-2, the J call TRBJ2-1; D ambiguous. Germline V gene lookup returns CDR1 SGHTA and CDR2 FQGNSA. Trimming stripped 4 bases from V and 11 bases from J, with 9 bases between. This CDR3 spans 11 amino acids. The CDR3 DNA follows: TGTGCCAGCAGCTCTGTACAGAAGCAGTTCTTC. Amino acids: CASSSVQKQFF. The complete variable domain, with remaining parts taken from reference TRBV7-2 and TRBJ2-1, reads GAGVSQSPSNKVTEKGKDVELRCDPISGHTALYWYRQSLGQGLEFLIYFQGNSAPDKSGLPSDRFSAERTGGSVSTLTIQRTQQEDSAVYLCASSSVQKQFFGPGTRLTVL.

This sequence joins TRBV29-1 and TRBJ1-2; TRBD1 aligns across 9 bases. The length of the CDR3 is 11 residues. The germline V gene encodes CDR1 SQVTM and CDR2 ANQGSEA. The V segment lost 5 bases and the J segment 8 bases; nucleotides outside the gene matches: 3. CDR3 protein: CSVTGGGGYTF. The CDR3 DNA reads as TGCAGCGTTACAGGGGGCGGCGGCTACACCTTC.

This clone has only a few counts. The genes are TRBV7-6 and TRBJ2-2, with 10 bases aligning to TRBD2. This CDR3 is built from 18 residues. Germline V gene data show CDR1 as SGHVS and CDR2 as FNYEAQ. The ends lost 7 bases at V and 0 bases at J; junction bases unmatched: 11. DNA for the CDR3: TGTGCCAGCAATAACGTCCTAGCGGGGGCCGCGAACACCGGGGAGCTGTTTTTT. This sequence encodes CASNNVLAGAANTGELFF.

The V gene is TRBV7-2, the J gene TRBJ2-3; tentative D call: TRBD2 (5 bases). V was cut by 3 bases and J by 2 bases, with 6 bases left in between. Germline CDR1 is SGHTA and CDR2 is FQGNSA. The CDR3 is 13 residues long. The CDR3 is CASSFDYTDTQYF. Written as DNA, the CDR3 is TGTGCCAGCAGCTTTGACTACACAGATACGCAGTATTTT. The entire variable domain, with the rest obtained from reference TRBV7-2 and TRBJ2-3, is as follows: GAGVSQSPSNKVTEKGKDVELRCDPISGHTALYWYRQSLGQGLEFLIYFQGNSAPDKSGLPSDRFSAERTGGSVSTLTIQRTQQEDSAVYLCASSFDYTDTQYFGPGTRLTVL.

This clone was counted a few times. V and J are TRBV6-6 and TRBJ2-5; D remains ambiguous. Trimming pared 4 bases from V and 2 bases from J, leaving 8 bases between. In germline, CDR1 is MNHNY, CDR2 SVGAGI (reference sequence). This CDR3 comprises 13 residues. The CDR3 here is CASSSNGQETQYF. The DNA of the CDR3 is TGTGCCAGCAGTTCGAATGGGCAAGAGACCCAGTACTTC.